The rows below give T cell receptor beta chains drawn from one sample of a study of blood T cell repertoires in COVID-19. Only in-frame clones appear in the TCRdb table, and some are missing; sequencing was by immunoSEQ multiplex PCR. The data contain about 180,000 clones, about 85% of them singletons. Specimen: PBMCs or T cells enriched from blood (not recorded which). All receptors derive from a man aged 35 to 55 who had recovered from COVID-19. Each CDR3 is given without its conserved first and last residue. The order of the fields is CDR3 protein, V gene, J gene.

ASSISVPGANVLT	TRBV19	TRBJ2-6
ASSPGTALPYEQY	TRBV19	TRBJ2-7
ASSLAQGGAEKLF	TRBV7-9	TRBJ1-4
ASIKTDLNSPLH	TRBV6-6	TRBJ1-6
ASSQVGSPLH	TRBV4-1	TRBJ1-6
ASSYERGSYGYT	TRBV6-5	TRBJ1-2
ASSSTGELF	TRBV6-5	TRBJ2-2
ASSPPGLAGVRAGELF	TRBV19	TRBJ2-2
ASSQGQNNSPLH	TRBV11-3	TRBJ1-6
ASSQGGTSYEQY	TRBV18	TRBJ2-7
ASSQDRSSYNEQF	TRBV3-1/TRBV3-2	TRBJ2-1
ASSSRLAGGIEF	TRBV11-2	TRBJ2-1
ASSVYGLANQPQH	TRBV9	TRBJ1-5
ASSLDRGYEAF	TRBV5-1	TRBJ1-1
ASNRGQASYGNTIY	TRBV30	TRBJ1-3
ASSLDLASYEQY	TRBV11-2	TRBJ2-7
ASSGAGQRISHEQF	TRBV2	TRBJ2-1
ASSPLASGLTDTQY	TRBV6-4	TRBJ2-3
ASSSPGRTNEKLF	TRBV27	TRBJ1-4
ASSEASATGANVLT	TRBV10-2	TRBJ2-6
ASSSGTDNEQF	TRBV11-3	TRBJ2-1
AISVSSSGSYEQY	TRBV10-3	TRBJ2-7
ASSTTGVLNSPLH	TRBV9	TRBJ1-6
ASSLSGGVQAF	TRBV27	TRBJ1-1
ASSDRRVNTEAF	TRBV6-1	TRBJ1-1
ASTHTGAGYT	TRBV6-5	TRBJ1-2
ASSVTGQAVTEAF	TRBV13	TRBJ1-1
ASSLEGTSGYEQY	TRBV5-1	TRBJ2-7
ATGTGSTEAF	TRBV27	TRBJ1-1
ASSQVRDYGYT	TRBV3-1/TRBV3-2	TRBJ1-2
SVEGYRGMAEAF	TRBV29-1	TRBJ1-1
ASSVSGGFTDTQY	TRBV7-3	TRBJ2-3
ASSDNVLAKNIQY	TRBV11-3	TRBJ2-4
ASSASGGAYGNTIY	TRBV5-1	TRBJ1-3
ASSQGLGEGSPLH	TRBV3-1/TRBV3-2	TRBJ1-6
ASSPGQGPNQPQH	TRBV9	TRBJ1-5
ASSPPGQGNTEAF	TRBV28	TRBJ1-1
ASSLSGQSGNTIY	TRBV5-1	TRBJ1-3
ASSFWYRTNEKLF	TRBV5-6	TRBJ1-4
ASGGKVGWSSGANVLT	TRBV27	TRBJ2-6
ASPAGPFLAGDLNEQF	TRBV7-9	TRBJ2-1
ASTPTRRSNGYT	TRBV3-1/TRBV3-2	TRBJ1-2
ASSRNRDEGTQY	TRBV7-3	TRBJ2-5
ASRVRWLAGGEQY	TRBV27	TRBJ2-7
ASQGQGVYEQY	TRBV11-2	TRBJ2-7
ASSEQVAITGELF	TRBV2	TRBJ2-2
ASSTDRNNEKLF	TRBV5-1	TRBJ1-4
ASSPLGDRGLETQY	TRBV28	TRBJ2-5
ASSLDREYGYT	TRBV5-4	TRBJ1-2
ASSQEFRGETEAF	TRBV3-1/TRBV3-2	TRBJ1-1
ASSQVGPPYIYEQY	TRBV3-1/TRBV3-2	TRBJ2-7
ASSLNPATNNQPQH	TRBV18	TRBJ1-5
ASSPGQIRTEAF	TRBV18	TRBJ1-1
ASRDQRGSTDTQY	TRBV5-4	TRBJ2-3